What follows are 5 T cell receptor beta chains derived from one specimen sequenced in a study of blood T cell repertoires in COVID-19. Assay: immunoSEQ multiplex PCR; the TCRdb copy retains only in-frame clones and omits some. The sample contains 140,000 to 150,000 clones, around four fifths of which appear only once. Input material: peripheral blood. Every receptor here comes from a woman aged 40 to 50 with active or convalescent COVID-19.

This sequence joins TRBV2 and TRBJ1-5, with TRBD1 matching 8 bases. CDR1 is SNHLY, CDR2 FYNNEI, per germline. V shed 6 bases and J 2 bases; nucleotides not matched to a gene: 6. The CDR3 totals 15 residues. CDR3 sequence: CASRGQGTGNQPQHF. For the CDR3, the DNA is TGTGCCAGCAGAGGACAGGGTACTGGCAATCAGCCCCAGCATTTT.

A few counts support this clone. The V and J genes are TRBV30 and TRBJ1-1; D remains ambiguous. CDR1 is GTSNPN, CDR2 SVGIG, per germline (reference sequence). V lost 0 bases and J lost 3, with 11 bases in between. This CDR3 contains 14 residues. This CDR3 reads CAWSVQGGYTEAFF. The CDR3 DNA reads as TGTGCCTGGAGTGTACAAGGCGGGTACACTGAAGCTTTCTTT.

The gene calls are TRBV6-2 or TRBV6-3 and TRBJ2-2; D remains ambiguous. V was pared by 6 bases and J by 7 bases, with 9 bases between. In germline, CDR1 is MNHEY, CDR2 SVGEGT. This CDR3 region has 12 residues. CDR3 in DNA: TGTGCCAGCAGCTCGGGTGGCGGGGAGCTGTTTTTT. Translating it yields CASSSGGGELFF.

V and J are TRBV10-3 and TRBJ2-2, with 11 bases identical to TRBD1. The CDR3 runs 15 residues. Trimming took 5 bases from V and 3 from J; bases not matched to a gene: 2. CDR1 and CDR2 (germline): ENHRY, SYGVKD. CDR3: CAISWGQGDTGELFF. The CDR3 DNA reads TGTGCCATCAGTTGGGGACAGGGGGACACCGGGGAGCTGTTTTTT.

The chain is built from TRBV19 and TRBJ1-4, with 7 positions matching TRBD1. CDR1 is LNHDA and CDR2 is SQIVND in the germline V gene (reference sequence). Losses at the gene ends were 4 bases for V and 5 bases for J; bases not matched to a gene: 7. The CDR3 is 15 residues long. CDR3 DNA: TGTGCCAGTAGTACTCAGACAGGGTGGAATGAAAAACTGTTTTTT. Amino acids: CASSTQTGWNEKLFF.